Below, 22 T cell receptor beta chains from the same sample are listed, as sequenced in a study of blood T cell repertoires in COVID-19. The protocol was immunoSEQ multiplex PCR, while the TCRdb copy is restricted to in-frame clones and leaves out a portion. The sample includes 330,000 or so clones, around 87% of them seen just once. Sequencing was done on a sample of PBMCs or T cells enriched from blood (not recorded which). The origin of the receptors is a man aged 35 to 55 in a cohort exposed to, infected with or recovered from COVID-19 (not recorded which).

The chain is built from TRBV10-3 and TRBJ1-1; D ambiguous. V lost 7 bases and J lost 5, with 17 bases in between. The CDR3 contains 14 residues. The germline V gene has CDR1 ENHRY and CDR2 SYGVKD. The CDR3 protein is CAITEKSGLTEAFF. The CDR3 region has the DNA TGTGCCATCACTGAAAAAAGCGGTTTAACTGAAGCTTTCTTT.

This clone was picked up one time. The CDR3 region is CASSAPTGRETQYF. The CDR3 nucleotides read TGTGCCAGCAGCGCTCCGACAGGGCGAGAGACCCAGTACTTC. This chain connects TRBV9 to TRBJ2-5; 7 bases are shared with TRBD1. CDR1 is SGDLS, CDR2 YYNGEE, per germline. The CDR3 consists of 14 residues. V lost 3 bases, J lost 4 bases, and 6 bases stayed unmatched.

The CDR3 here is CASSRSPGQTNSGANVLTF. In DNA form, the CDR3 reads TGTGCCAGCTCACGGTCCCCGGGACAGACCAACTCTGGGGCCAACGTCCTGACTTTC. The V gene is TRBV18, the J gene TRBJ2-6; 7 nucleotides match TRBD1. The CDR3 contains 19 residues. The V and J ends lost 4 bases and 0 bases, in that order; junction bases with no gene match: 12. Germline CDR1 KGHSH, CDR2 LQKENI.

This clone showed up just a few times. The rearrangement joins TRBV30 to TRBJ1-2; D remains ambiguous. The CDR3 covers 11 residues. Looked up from germline, CDR1 is GTSNPN and CDR2 is SVGIG (reference sequence). V was trimmed by 3 bases and J by 7 bases, leaving 9 bases between them. CDR3 amino acids: CAWSPLLGYTF. In DNA, the CDR3 is TGTGCCTGGAGCCCACTACTTGGCTACACCTTC.

The CDR3 region has the DNA TGCAGCGGGGACAGGCGGGAAGAGACCCAGTACTTC. Encoded protein: CSGDRREETQYF. The chain couples TRBV29-1 to TRBJ2-5, with 8 nucleotides matching TRBD1. Germline V gene data show CDR1 as SQVTM and CDR2 as ANQGSEA. The J segment lost 3 bases and the V segment lost 7 bases, leaving 4 bases of the junction unmatched. This CDR3 is built from 12 residues.

This chain connects TRBV27 to TRBJ2-1; 10 bases align to TRBD2. With 4 bases clipped from V and 8 bases from J, the junction kept 11 bases outside the gene matches. Germline-derived CDR1 and CDR2 are MNHEY and SMNVEV (reference sequence). This CDR3 has 16 amino acids. CDR3: CASSSLGVAGGDEQFF. In DNA, the CDR3 is TGTGCCAGCAGTTCCCTTGGGGTAGCGGGAGGCGATGAGCAGTTCTTC.

The chain employs TRBV30 and TRBJ2-7, with TRBD2 matching 8 bases. The CDR3 has 14 amino acids. V shed 2 bases, J shed 6 bases, and the junction held 9 bases outside the gene matches. CDR1 and CDR2 (germline): GTSNPN, SVGIG (reference sequence). This CDR3 is CAWSYPGTRGEQYF. The CDR3 coding sequence is TGTGCCTGGAGTTACCCCGGGACTAGGGGCGAGCAGTACTTC.

The chain links TRBV5-1 to TRBJ2-3; 8 bases agree with TRBD2. The CDR3 runs 17 residues. Losses at the gene ends were 0 bases for V and 4 bases for J; bases not matched to a gene: 10. CDR1 is SGHRS, CDR2 YFSETQ, per germline. Written as DNA, the CDR3 is TGCGCCAGCAGCTTGGTCGGCCAGCGGGAGAGTGCAGATACGCAGTATTTT. It translates to CASSLVGQRESADTQYF. Supplemented by reference TRBV5-1 and TRBJ2-3, the full variable domain reads KAGVTQTPRYLIKTRGQQVTLSCSPISGHRSVSWYQQTPGQGLQFLFEYFSETQRNKGNFPGRFSGRQFSNSRSEMNVSTLELGDSALYLCASSLVGQRESADTQYFGPGTRLTVL.

This chain uses TRBV5-5 with TRBJ2-6; unclear D gene. The germline gives CDR1 SGHKS, CDR2 YYEKEE (reference sequence). Trimming took off 4 bases at V and 4 bases at J, with 6 bases between the two ends. CDR3 length: 13 residues. CDR3 nucleotide sequence: TGTGCCAGCAGCGCGGCCGGGGCCAACGTCCTGACTTTC. The encoded protein is CASSAAGANVLTF.

A single count supports this clone. The V call is TRBV7-3, the J call TRBJ1-2; 10 nucleotides line up with TRBD1. CDR3 length: 16 residues. Germline V gene lookup returns CDR1 SGHTA and CDR2 FQGTGA. After removal of 5 bases from V and 6 bases from J, the junction contained 12 bases not matched to a gene. CDR3 in amino acids: CASSLTGTGESDGYTF. CDR3 sequence (DNA): TGTGCCAGCAGCCTTACCGGGACAGGGGAAAGTGATGGCTACACCTTC. Together with reference TRBV7-3 and TRBJ1-2, the CDR3 gives the full variable domain: GAGVSQTPSNKVTEKGKYVELRCDPISGHTALYWYRQSLGQGPEFLIYFQGTGAADDSGLPNDRFFAVRPEGSVSTLKIQRTERGDSAVYLCASSLTGTGESDGYTFGSGTRLTVV.

The chain carries TRBV25-1 and TRBJ1-2, with no clear D. CDR3 length: 14 amino acids. CDR1 MGHDK and CDR2 SYGVNS come from the germline V gene. V was pared by 6 bases and J by 8 bases, with 19 bases between. The CDR3 spells CASREEGRTWGYTF. The DNA for the CDR3 is TGTGCCAGCAGAGAGGAGGGAAGGACGTGGGGCTACACCTTC.

The J gene is TRBJ2-7, the V gene TRBV6-5, with TRBD2 matching 11 bases. This CDR3 spans 15 amino acids. Looked up from germline, CDR1 is MNHEY and CDR2 is SVGAGI. After removal of 4 bases from V and 5 bases from J, the junction contained 7 bases not matched to a gene. CDR3 bases: TGTGCCAGCAGTTCCCCAACTAGCGGGAGAAACGAGCAGTACTTC. Protein: CASSSPTSGRNEQYF.

This clone occurred a few times. J is TRBJ1-1 and V is TRBV7-9, with D hard to call. V lost 4 bases to trimming and J lost 2 bases, with 14 bases between them. The germline CDR1 and CDR2 sequences are SEHNR and FQNEAQ (reference sequence). This CDR3 comprises 15 residues. CDR3 loop: CASSSPRGLNTEAFF. The CDR3 region has the DNA TGTGCCAGCAGCTCCCCCAGAGGCTTAAACACTGAAGCTTTCTTT.

The genes are TRBV5-5 and TRBJ2-7, with D perhaps TRBD2 (6 bases). The CDR3 spans 16 residues. V was cut by 4 bases and J by 6 bases, with 23 bases left in between. Germline-derived CDR1 and CDR2 are SGHKS and YYEKEE (reference sequence). For the CDR3, the DNA is TGTGCCAGCAGCAGAACGGGGACTTCCCCTCAATCCGAGCAGTACTTC. It codes for CASSRTGTSPQSEQYF.

This chain links TRBV28 with TRBJ1-2; D ambiguous. The V end lost 5 bases, the J end lost 4 bases, and 14 bases lay between the germline ends. This CDR3 region has 14 residues. Germline values: CDR1 MDHEN, CDR2 SYDVKM. As DNA, the CDR3 is TGTGCCAGCAGTGAGGAGGGAGGGAGCTATGGCTACACCTTC. Protein sequence: CASSEEGGSYGYTF.

The chain recombines TRBV2 with TRBJ1-2, with TRBD1 matching over 7 bases. This CDR3 is built from 13 residues. V lost 11 bases, J lost 8 bases, and 14 bases stayed unmatched. Germline V CDR1 and CDR2: SNHLY, FYNNEI. The CDR3 DNA reads as TGTGCCGGGACCGCAGGGGGGATCTGGGGCTACACCTTC. Protein sequence: CAGTAGGIWGYTF.

The rearrangement uses TRBV28 and TRBJ2-5, with a weak D call TRBD1 (5 bases). This CDR3 has 17 amino acids. The germline gives CDR1 MDHEN, CDR2 SYDVKM. With 7 bases removed from V and 4 bases from J, the gap between germline ends came to 25 bases. In DNA, the CDR3 is TGTGCCAGCACCGCAGGGCAGGGATTCCACATAGGAGAGACCCAGTACTTC. Translation: CASTAGQGFHIGETQYF.

The chain is built from TRBV29-1 and TRBJ2-7; 12 positions match TRBD2. The CDR3 has 14 residues. Germline values: CDR1 SQVTM, CDR2 ANQGSEA. With 5 bases clipped from V and 4 bases from J, the junction kept 6 bases outside the gene matches. CDR3 region: CSVRRTSGIYEQYF. In DNA, the CDR3 is TGCAGCGTTAGACGGACTAGCGGGATATACGAGCAGTACTTC.

The rearrangement joins TRBV27 to TRBJ2-3, with D perhaps matching TRBD2 (5 bases). CDR3 length equals 16 residues. Trimming pared 5 bases from V and 4 bases from J, leaving 19 bases between. The germline V gene encodes CDR1 MNHEY and CDR2 SMNVEV (reference sequence). CDR3 sequence (DNA): TGTGCCAGCAGTATAATGGGCCCGGGGAAGGCAGATACGCAGTATTTT. The encoded protein is CASSIMGPGKADTQYF.

This clone was recorded a few times. The gene calls are TRBV10-1 and TRBJ1-1; TRBD1 might be the D (5 bases). Per germline, CDR1 WNHNN and CDR2 SYGVQD (reference sequence). Trimming left V 5 bases short and J 7 bases short, with 14 bases between. The CDR3 is made up of 13 amino acids. This CDR3 is CASSPREIREAFF. The CDR3 coding sequence is TGCGCCAGCAGTCCCAGGGAAATTCGTGAAGCTTTCTTT.

This clone has just a few counts. The gene calls are TRBV27 and TRBJ1-5; 9 bases fit TRBD1. V shed 2 bases and J 1 base; nucleotides not matched to a gene: 6. This CDR3 is built from 17 residues. Germline CDR1 is MNHEY and CDR2 is SMNVEV (reference sequence). The CDR3 sequence is CASSLKQGAWSNQPQHF. CDR3 DNA: TGTGCCAGCAGTTTAAAACAGGGGGCTTGGAGCAATCAGCCCCAGCATTTT.

In its sample, this clone was seen once. This rearrangement joins TRBV25-1 to TRBJ1-5; D remains ambiguous. V lost 1 base and J 5 bases, leaving 3 bases between the germline ends. Germline values: CDR1 MGHDK, CDR2 SYGVNS. CDR3 size: 12 residues. The DNA for the CDR3 is TGTGCCAGCAGTGAATTAGATCAGCCCCAGCATTTT. Translated, it gives CASSELDQPQHF.